These 5 T cell receptor beta chains originate from one sample sequenced in a study of T-cell reconstitution after alpha-beta-depleted transplantation in children. TCRbeta library preparation incorporated unique molecular identifiers. TCRdb re-analysed the PCR reads in MiXCR, keeping a single row per CDR3 protein. Of hundreds of thousands of distinct CDR3 sequences listed, 10% to 15% are singletons. Sample: PBMCs, taken before TCRalphabeta/CD19-depleted stem cell transplant. These TCRs come from a girl aged 2 to 10 with congenital amegakaryocytic thrombocytopenia, due to receive a stem cell transplant.

This clonotype was detected many times. This chain connects TRBV28 to TRBJ2-3; D not certain. V was shortened by 3 bases and J by 4 bases, with 8 bases between the two germline ends. This CDR3 has 13 amino acids. CDR1 and CDR2 from the germline V gene are MDHEN and SYDVKM. The DNA for the CDR3 is TGTGCCAGCAGTTTTGGTGCTTCAGATACGCAGTATTTT. Translated: CASSFGASDTQYF.

This rearrangement joins TRBV5-1 to TRBJ2-3, with D maybe TRBD2 (6 bases). Germline values: CDR1 SGHRS, CDR2 YFSETQ. V was cut by 1 base and J by 6 bases, with 21 bases left in between. The CDR3 is made up of 17 amino acids. The CDR3 DNA sequence: TGCGCCAGCAGCTTGACCTCGGCGGGATACCGCGGGGATACGCAGTATTTT. Its translation: CASSLTSAGYRGDTQYF.

This clonotype was recorded at least ten times. V gene TRBV5-1 combines with J gene TRBJ2-1; possibly TRBD2 for D (5 bases). The CDR3 totals 16 residues. Trimming shortened V by 0 bases and J by 0 bases, and 10 bases separated the two germline ends. The germline gives CDR1 SGHRS, CDR2 YFSETQ. The CDR3: CASSLGVGSSYNEQFF. CDR3 nucleotides: TGCGCCAGCAGCTTGGGGGTGGGGAGCTCCTACAATGAGCAGTTCTTC.

This clonotype has a count of ten or more. The chain joins TRBV14 to TRBJ2-7; D not certain. Germline values: CDR1 SGHDN, CDR2 FVKESK. V was cut by 1 base and J by 4 bases, with 11 bases left in between. This CDR3 region has 14 residues. CDR3 protein: CASSQVGSLYEQYF. Written as DNA, the CDR3 is TGTGCCAGCAGCCAAGTAGGCTCCCTTTACGAGCAGTACTTC.

This clonotype came up many times. V is TRBV12-3 or TRBV12-4 and J is TRBJ2-7; 9 nucleotides match TRBD1. Trimming cost V 5 bases and J 3 bases; bases outside gene matches: 11. This CDR3 is 16 amino acids long. CDR3 sequence reads: CASSPTGTGPYYEQYF. CDR3 coding DNA: TGTGCCAGCAGTCCCACCGGGACAGGGCCTTACTACGAGCAGTACTTC.